This note documents a single TCR beta chain sequence. This entry belongs to a study of blood T cell repertoires in COVID-19. Overall study: Whether acute or convalescent, the COVID-19 samples came from the United States, Italy and Spain. T cells, B-cell-depleted T cells, or PBMCs provided the cDNA or gDNA that served as material.

Under the authors' procedure: Estimates of nucleated cell counts were drawn from the amplification of reference gene primers. TCRdb's copy holds only in-frame clones and misses some; the assay was immunoSEQ multiplex PCR. V and J calls and clone size come straight from that table; D and trimming were deduced from the DNA. The data contain about 77,000 clones, approximately 88% of them singletons. Material for sequencing was peripheral blood. The sequence was collected from a woman of 80 years or more with acute or convalescent COVID-19.

Written as DNA, the CDR3 is TGTGCCAGTAGTGCCCGGACAGGGGCTGGCTACACCTTC. As protein: CASSARTGAGYTF. The chain carries TRBV19 and TRBJ1-2; 9 bases align to TRBD1. The length of the CDR3 is 13 residues. CDR1 is LNHDA and CDR2 is SQIVND in the germline V gene (reference sequence). Trimming at V came to 5 bases and at J to 7 bases, leaving 5 bases not matched to a gene.